This entry describes one TCR beta chain. This clonotype has at least ten counts. The antigen it binds to is not known. No base quality information exists; no much larger clone differs at one position. The method behind the library was PCR. Sequencing relied on an Illumina HiSeq 2500. TCR library preparation used molecular barcoding, with unique molecular identifiers applied to normalize quantification of the TCRbeta repertoire. TCRdb passed the public sequencing reads through fastp at Q25 and MiXCR, retaining productive beta sequences. Each entry merges the rows of one CDR3 protein and shows their most common DNA and genes. Across this sample there are 220,000 or so distinct CDR3 sequences, with 7.5% to 9.5% seen only once. Under 8% of the sample is in the top ten clones. The data originate from a study of T-cell reconstitution after alpha-beta-depleted transplantation in children (dated by TCRdb to 2015 to 2016). Looking at the study overall: Using TCR repertoire profiling, the study followed T-cell immune reconstitution in a quantitative way in children after TCRalphabeta/CD19-depleted allogeneic hematopoietic cell transplantation.

Via the germline V gene, CDR1 is MDHEN and CDR2 SYDVKM. The trim is 3 bases for V and 0 bases for J, with a gap of 8 bases between the germline ends. The CDR3 contains 14 residues, cysteine and phenylalanine counted. The kept DNA is CDR3 alone, 42 bases in frame from the first base. What the authors observed across the whole study: In some patients, the high TCRbeta diversity seen at day 60 was put down to recipient T cells and intrathymic progenitors that had survived conditioning. Over the following months the frequencies of hyperexpanded clones went down, and after one year T-cell counts and TCRbeta diversity were mostly credited to newly produced T cells. The apparently early alphabetaT-cell count recovery about two months after transplant was reportedly dependent on only several hundred rapidly expanded clones derived from non-depleted graft cells.

In the paper's terms, the treatment or condition label means: allogeneic hematopoietic cell transplantation with graft depleted of TCRalphabeta T cells and CD19 B cells. Transplant recipients were children who received TCRalphabeta/CD19-depleted allogeneic hematopoietic cell grafts. The origin of this receptor is a male patient under 18 who had a stem cell transplant for acute lymphoblastic leukemia, so the T cells may come from the graft donor. The sequencing here drew on PBMCs, mostly from graft donor cells, taken 180 days after TCRalphabeta/CD19-depleted stem cell transplant. The V and J segments used are TRBV28 and TRBJ1-1; matching of 5 bases hints at TRBD1 as the D gene. The DNA sequence is as follows: TGTGCCAGCAGTTTCCGACAGCTGAACACTGAAGCTTTCTTT. This is translated as CASSFRQLNTEAFF.